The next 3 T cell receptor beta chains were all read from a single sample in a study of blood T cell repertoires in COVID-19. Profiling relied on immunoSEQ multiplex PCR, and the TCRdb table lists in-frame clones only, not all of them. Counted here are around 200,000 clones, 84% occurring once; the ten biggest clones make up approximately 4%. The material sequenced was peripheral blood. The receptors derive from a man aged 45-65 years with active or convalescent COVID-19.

CDR3 DNA: TGTGCCAGCAGCGATGGACAGGGTCCTAACTATGGCTACACCTTC. Its translation is CASSDGQGPNYGYTF. V usage is TRBV6-6 and J usage is TRBJ1-2; TRBD1 aligns across 8 bases. The trim removed 6 bases at V and 0 bases at J, leaving 6 bases unmatched. This CDR3 comprises 15 residues. CDR1 and CDR2 (germline): MNHNY, SVGAGI (reference sequence).

CDR3 loop: CASSPRGGEETQYF. DNA for the CDR3: TGTGCCAGCTCACCTAGGGGGGGCGAGGAGACCCAGTACTTC. The chain recombines TRBV18 with TRBJ2-5, with D possibly matching TRBD2 (7 bases). CDR1 KGHSH and CDR2 LQKENI come from the germline V gene. CDR3 size: 14 residues. The V end was cut by 3 bases, the J end by 5 bases, with 13 bases between.

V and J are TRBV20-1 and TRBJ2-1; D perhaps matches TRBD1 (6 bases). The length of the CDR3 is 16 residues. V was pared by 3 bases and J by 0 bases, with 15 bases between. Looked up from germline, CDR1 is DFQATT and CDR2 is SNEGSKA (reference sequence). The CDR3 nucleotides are TGCAGTGCTAGTTTGGGACATGGAAGCTCCTACAATGAGCAGTTCTTC. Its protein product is CSASLGHGSSYNEQFF.